Shown below are 25 T cell receptor beta chains from a single sample sequenced in a study of CD8 T cells in seronegative destructive rheumatoid arthritis. TCRdb's copy holds only in-frame clones and misses some; the assay was immunoSEQ multiplex PCR. The sample shows about 13,000 clones, around 83% of them seen only once. The sequenced sample was CD8+ T cells from blood. All receptors come from a woman between 25 and 49 years old with seronegative destructive rheumatoid arthritis.

V is TRBV6-5 and J is TRBJ1-5; D gene unclear. Germline values: CDR1 MNHEY, CDR2 SVGAGI. The CDR3 covers 15 residues. The germline V and J ends were trimmed by 0 bases and 5 bases, with 11 bases remaining between them. The CDR3 DNA is TGTGCCAGCAGTTACTCGAACATGAGGGATCAGCCCCAGCATTTT. This translates into CASSYSNMRDQPQHF.

The chain recombines TRBV6-6 with TRBJ2-2; 7 bases agree with TRBD2. The CDR3 has 16 amino acids. With 2 bases clipped from V and 5 bases from J, the junction kept 8 bases outside the gene matches. CDR1 is MNHNY and CDR2 is SVGAGI in the germline V gene (reference sequence). The CDR3 DNA reads as TGTGCCAGCAGTTACGGGGTGGGGGGGAAGACCGGGGAGCTGTTTTTT. It codes for CASSYGVGGKTGELFF.

This chain uses TRBV7-3 with TRBJ1-6, with D possibly TRBD1 on 5 matching bases. The V and J ends lost 6 bases and 7 bases respectively, with 16 bases between them. This CDR3 spans 15 amino acids. The germline V gene has CDR1 SGHTA and CDR2 FQGTGA. CDR3 in DNA: TGTGCCAGCAGTCGAGTGGGGGGGGGAAATTCACCCCTCCACTTT. This encodes CASSRVGGGNSPLHF. The full variable domain, its missing parts supplied by reference TRBV7-3 and TRBJ1-6, is GAGVSQTPSNKVTEKGKYVELRCDPISGHTALYWYRQSLGQGPEFLIYFQGTGAADDSGLPNDRFFAVRPEGSVSTLKIQRTERGDSAVYLCASSRVGGGNSPLHFGNGTRLTVT.

The V and J genes are TRBV4-1 and TRBJ1-4; possibly TRBD1 for D (6 bases). With 1 base removed from V and 15 bases from J, the gap between germline ends came to 15 bases. The length of the CDR3 is 13 residues. Per the germline V gene, CDR1 is MGHRA and CDR2 is YSYEKL. The CDR3 loop reads CASSQVPGPGVFF. The CDR3 DNA reads as TGCGCCAGCAGCCAAGTTCCGGGCCCAGGGGTGTTTTTT.

This chain uses TRBV10-3 with TRBJ2-7; 7 nucleotides match TRBD2. Germline CDR1 and CDR2: ENHRY and SYGVKD. The CDR3 is 14 amino acids. The V gene end was trimmed by 2 bases and the J gene end by 3 bases; junction bases not matched to a gene: 4. CDR3 nucleotides: TGTGCCATCAGTGAGGGTAGCGGGTACTACGAGCAGTACGTC. Residues: CAISEGSGYYEQYV.

This clone was detected only once. The genes are TRBV15 and TRBJ1-1, with 9 bases matching TRBD1. The CDR3 consists of 15 residues. V shed 4 bases, J shed 4 bases, and the junction held 7 bases outside the gene matches. Germline assignment: CDR1 LNHNV and CDR2 YYDKDF (reference sequence). CDR3 residues: CATSTDGQGSTEAFF. CDR3 bases: TGTGCCACCAGCACCGATGGACAGGGGAGCACTGAAGCTTTCTTT.

The rearrangement joins TRBV5-1 to TRBJ2-4; 7 bases line up with TRBD2. The CDR3 consists of 15 residues. The V gene's germline CDR1 is SGHRS and CDR2 YFSETQ. The J segment lost 6 bases and the V segment lost 1 base, leaving 7 bases of the junction unmatched. CDR3 coding DNA: TGCGCCAGCAGCTTGAAGGGAGCGGGGCCAAACATTCAGTACTTC. It yields the protein CASSLKGAGPNIQYF. The complete variable domain, with remaining parts taken from reference TRBV5-1 and TRBJ2-4, reads KAGVTQTPRYLIKTRGQQVTLSCSPISGHRSVSWYQQTPGQGLQFLFEYFSETQRNKGNFPGRFSGRQFSNSRSEMNVSTLELGDSALYLCASSLKGAGPNIQYFGAGTRLSVL.

The CDR3 region is CASSLERGAYNEQFF. The CDR3 region has the DNA TGTGCCAGCAGCTTGGAGCGGGGGGCTTACAATGAGCAGTTCTTC. The V gene is TRBV5-4, the J gene TRBJ2-1; 9 positions match TRBD2. The trim removed 0 bases at V and 4 bases at J, leaving 2 bases unmatched. This CDR3 contains 15 residues. Germline V gene lookup returns CDR1 SGHNT and CDR2 YYREEE (reference sequence).

The J gene is TRBJ2-7, the V gene TRBV6-1, with D possibly TRBD2 on 7 matching bases. CDR1 MNHNS and CDR2 SASEGT come from the germline V gene. Deletions cut 1 base from V and 4 bases from J, with 14 bases between. This CDR3 is built from 15 residues. The CDR3 loop is CASSEVAGEGYEQYF. CDR3 DNA: TGTGCCAGCAGTGAAGTAGCAGGGGAGGGATACGAGCAGTACTTC.

The chain combines TRBV5-1 with TRBJ1-1, with D unclear. The CDR3 consists of 12 residues. V gave up 0 bases and J gave up 2 bases, with 2 bases separating them. Germline CDR1 SGHRS, CDR2 YFSETQ. CDR3 sequence reads: CASSLANTEAFF. Here the CDR3 DNA reads TGCGCCAGCAGCTTGGCAAACACTGAAGCTTTCTTT.

The genes are TRBV7-9 and TRBJ2-4; tentatively, D is TRBD2 (6 bases). CDR1 is SEHNR, CDR2 FQNEAQ, per germline (reference sequence). CDR3 size: 18 residues. V was clipped by 1 base and J by 0 bases, with 16 bases between them. CDR3 sequence: CASSLVDGSVLAKNIQYF. DNA for the CDR3: TGTGCCAGCAGCTTAGTTGACGGGAGTGTGCTAGCCAAAAACATTCAGTACTTC. Combining the CDR3 with reference TRBV7-9 and TRBJ2-4 gives the whole variable domain DTGVSQNPRHKITKRGQNVTFRCDPISEHNRLYWYRQTLGQGPEFLTYFQNEAQLEKSRLLSDRFSAERPKGSFSTLEIQRTEQGDSAMYLCASSLVDGSVLAKNIQYFGAGTRLSVL.

The chain links TRBV27 to TRBJ1-2, with D perhaps matching TRBD1 (5 bases). Trimming pared 0 bases from V and 8 bases from J, leaving 13 bases between. The CDR3 contains 14 residues. CDR1 is MNHEY and CDR2 is SMNVEV in the germline V gene (reference sequence). The CDR3 bases are TGTGCCAGCAGTTTATCGGGGCCCCTGGGAGGCTACACCTTC. Protein: CASSLSGPLGGYTF.

A word on this clone: Other DNA sequences in this sample translate to the same CDR3. The CDR3 sequence is CASSLGRTAGGTEAFF. The CDR3 DNA follows: TGTGCCAGCAGCTTAGGGAGAACAGCGGGGGGCACTGAAGCTTTCTTT. The V gene is TRBV11-2, the J gene TRBJ1-1; tentatively, D is TRBD1 (5 bases). The germline gives CDR1 SGHAT, CDR2 FQNNGV. Trimming took 1 base from V and 4 from J, leaving 16 bases between them. CDR3 size: 16 residues.

The chain links TRBV6-4 to TRBJ1-1; D is uncertain. Germline lookup yields CDR1 MRHNA and CDR2 SNTAGT. With 0 bases removed from V and 4 bases from J, the gap between germline ends came to 6 bases. The CDR3 covers 13 residues. This CDR3 is CASSDSISTEAFF. The CDR3, as DNA: TGTGCCAGCAGTGACTCGATCAGCACTGAAGCTTTCTTT.

The rearrangement uses TRBV7-9 and TRBJ2-1, with 7 bases lining up with TRBD2. Germline V gene sequence: CDR1 SEHNR, CDR2 FQNEAQ (reference sequence). The ends lost 1 base at V and 5 bases at J; junction bases unmatched: 17. There are 19 residues in the CDR3. The CDR3 sequence: CASSLGWGGDGGFHNEQFF. CDR3 nucleotides: TGTGCCAGCAGCTTAGGGTGGGGGGGAGATGGAGGGTTCCACAATGAGCAGTTCTTC.

J is TRBJ2-2 and V is TRBV4-2; 7 positions agree with TRBD1. After removal of 0 bases from V and 4 bases from J, the junction contained 8 bases not matched to a gene. CDR3 length: 17 residues. Germline V CDR1 and CDR2: LGHNA, YNFKEQ. The CDR3 protein is CASSQEGNRGVTGELFF. The CDR3 nucleotides read TGTGCCAGCAGCCAAGAAGGGAACAGGGGAGTCACCGGGGAGCTGTTTTTT.

The chain uses TRBV7-9 and TRBJ1-6, with D possibly being TRBD1 (5 bases). V was trimmed by 3 bases and J by 9 bases, leaving 9 bases between them. Per the germline V gene, CDR1 is SEHNR and CDR2 is FQNEAQ (reference sequence). The length of the CDR3 is 13 residues. The CDR3: CASSFGGGSPLHF. The CDR3 DNA is TGTGCCAGCAGCTTTGGGGGAGGTTCACCCCTCCACTTT.

The V gene is TRBV5-1, the J gene TRBJ1-4; perhaps TRBD1 as D (6 bases). Germline V CDR1 and CDR2: SGHRS, YFSETQ. This CDR3 contains 18 residues. Between the trimmed V and J ends, which lost 4 bases and 0 bases, there was a span of 19 bases. The CDR3 reads CASSPSSQGLATNEKLFF. As DNA, the CDR3 is TGCGCCAGCAGCCCTTCATCACAGGGTCTAGCAACTAATGAAAAACTGTTTTTT.

The chain is built from TRBV7-3 and TRBJ1-1; D ambiguous. In germline, CDR1 is SGHTA, CDR2 FQGTGA. V was shortened by 2 bases and J by 1 base, with 11 bases between the two germline ends. This CDR3 spans 15 amino acids. The CDR3: CASSLSNQKNTEAFF. The CDR3 DNA sequence: TGTGCCAGCAGCTTATCTAACCAAAAGAACACTGAAGCTTTCTTT. Drawing the rest from reference TRBV7-3 and TRBJ1-1, the complete variable domain is GAGVSQTPSNKVTEKGKYVELRCDPISGHTALYWYRQSLGQGPEFLIYFQGTGAADDSGLPNDRFFAVRPEGSVSTLKIQRTERGDSAVYLCASSLSNQKNTEAFFGQGTRLTVV.

The chain recombines TRBV7-9 with TRBJ2-7; 12 bases map to TRBD2. The germline V gene has CDR1 SEHNR and CDR2 FQNEAQ (reference sequence). V dropped 4 bases and J dropped 1; count of bases not matched to a gene: 5. The CDR3 runs 16 residues. CDR3 coding DNA: TGTGCCAGCAGCTACCCAGGACTAGCGGGATCCTACGAGCAGTACTTC. Amino acid sequence: CASSYPGLAGSYEQYF.

The chain recombines TRBV7-9 with TRBJ1-3; D is undetermined. The CDR3 contains 12 residues. Trimming left V 3 bases short and J 7 bases short, with 7 bases between. Germline V gene lookup returns CDR1 SEHNR and CDR2 FQNEAQ (reference sequence). CDR3 nucleotides: TGTGCCAGCAGCTTCCCTTCCAACACCATATATTTT. It codes for CASSFPSNTIYF. The entire variable domain, with the rest obtained from reference TRBV7-9 and TRBJ1-3, is as follows: DTGVSQNPRHKITKRGQNVTFRCDPISEHNRLYWYRQTLGQGPEFLTYFQNEAQLEKSRLLSDRFSAERPKGSFSTLEIQRTEQGDSAMYLCASSFPSNTIYFGEGSWLTVV.

The chain employs TRBV29-1 and TRBJ1-4; 9 nucleotides align to TRBD1. J gave up 8 bases and V 5 bases, and 6 bases lay outside the gene matches. The CDR3 spans 13 residues. CDR1 SQVTM and CDR2 ANQGSEA come from the germline V gene. The CDR3 protein is CSVRTGVEEKLFF. CDR3 in DNA: TGCAGCGTTAGGACAGGGGTAGAGGAAAAACTGTTTTTT.

The V and J genes are TRBV4-1 and TRBJ2-1, with a possible D match to TRBD1 (5 bases). V was clipped by 2 bases and J by 6 bases, with 17 bases between them. This CDR3 has 16 residues. Germline CDR1 reads MGHRA; CDR2 reads YSYEKL. The CDR3 loop reads CASSQFRPGLSNEQFF. The CDR3 bases are TGCGCCAGCAGCCAATTCAGGCCAGGGTTAAGCAATGAGCAGTTCTTC.

The V and J genes are TRBV7-3 and TRBJ1-5, with D possibly being TRBD1 (5 bases). CDR1 is SGHTA, CDR2 FQGTGA, per germline. The CDR3 totals 13 residues. Between the trimmed V and J ends, which lost 2 bases and 7 bases, there was a span of 9 bases. The CDR3, as DNA: TGTGCCAGCAGCTTAGGTCGGGGGCAGCCCCAGCATTTT. Translation gives CASSLGRGQPQHF.

CDR3 loop: CASLTSGGGTDTQYF. CDR3 DNA sequence: TGTGCCTCTTTGACTAGCGGGGGGGGCACAGATACGCAGTATTTT. The rearrangement uses TRBV30 and TRBJ2-3, with 14 bases fitting TRBD2. The CDR3 spans 15 residues. Unmatched junction bases numbered 4, after V lost 7 bases and J lost 1 base. From germline, CDR1 is GTSNPN and CDR2 SVGIG (reference sequence).